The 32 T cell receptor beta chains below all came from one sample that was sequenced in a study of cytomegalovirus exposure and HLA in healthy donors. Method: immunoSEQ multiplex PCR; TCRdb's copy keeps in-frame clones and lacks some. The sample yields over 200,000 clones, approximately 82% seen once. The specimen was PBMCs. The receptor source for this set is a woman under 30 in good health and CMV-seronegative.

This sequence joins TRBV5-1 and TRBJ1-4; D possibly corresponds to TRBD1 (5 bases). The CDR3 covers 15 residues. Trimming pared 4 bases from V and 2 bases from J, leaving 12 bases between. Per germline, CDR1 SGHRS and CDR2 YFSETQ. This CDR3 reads CASSRVGDTNEKLFF. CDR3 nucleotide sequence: TGCGCCAGCAGCCGGGTGGGGGACACTAATGAAAAACTGTTTTTT.

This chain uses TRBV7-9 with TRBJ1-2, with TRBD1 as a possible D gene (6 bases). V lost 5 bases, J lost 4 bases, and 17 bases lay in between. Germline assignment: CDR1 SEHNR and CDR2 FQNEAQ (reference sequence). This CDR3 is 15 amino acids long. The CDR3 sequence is CASSETPGASYGYTF. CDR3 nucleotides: TGTGCCAGCAGCGAGACTCCAGGGGCGTCCTATGGCTACACCTTC.

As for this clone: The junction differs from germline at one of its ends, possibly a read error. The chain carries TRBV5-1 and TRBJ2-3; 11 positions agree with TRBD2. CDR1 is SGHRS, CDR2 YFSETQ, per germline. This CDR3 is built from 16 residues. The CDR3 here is CASSLNSGGGTDTQYF. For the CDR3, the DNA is TGCGCCAGCAGCTTGAATAGCGGGGGGGGCACCGATACGCAGTATTTT.

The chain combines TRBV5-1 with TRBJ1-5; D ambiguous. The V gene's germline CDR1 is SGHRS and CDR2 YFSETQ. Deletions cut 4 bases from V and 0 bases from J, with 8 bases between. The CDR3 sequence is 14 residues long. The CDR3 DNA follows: TGCGCCAGCAGCACGGGAGATAGCAATCAGCCCCAGCATTTT. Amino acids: CASSTGDSNQPQHF.

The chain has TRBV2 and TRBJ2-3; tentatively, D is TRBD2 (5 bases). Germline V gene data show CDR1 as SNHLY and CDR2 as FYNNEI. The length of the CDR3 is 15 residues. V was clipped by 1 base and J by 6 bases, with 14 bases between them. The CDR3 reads CASSEEGGYGDTQYF. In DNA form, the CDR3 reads TGTGCCAGCAGTGAAGAGGGCGGGTATGGGGATACGCAGTATTTT.

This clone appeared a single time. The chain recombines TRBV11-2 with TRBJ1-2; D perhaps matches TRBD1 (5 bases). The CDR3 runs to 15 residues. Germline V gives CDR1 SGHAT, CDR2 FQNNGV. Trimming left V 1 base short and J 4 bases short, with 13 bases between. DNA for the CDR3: TGTGCCAGCAGCTTAGCCTCGAGGGGTATCTATGGCTACACCTTC. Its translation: CASSLASRGIYGYTF.

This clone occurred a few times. CDR3 sequence reads: CASSPREGVLYGYTF. CDR3 sequence (DNA): TGCGCCAGCAGCCCGAGAGAGGGCGTGCTCTATGGCTACACCTTC. The chain recombines TRBV4-1 with TRBJ1-2; D is unresolved. The V gene lost 4 bases and the J gene lost 4 bases, with 16 bases spanning the gap. CDR1 and CDR2 from the germline V gene are MGHRA and YSYEKL. CDR3 length: 15 residues.

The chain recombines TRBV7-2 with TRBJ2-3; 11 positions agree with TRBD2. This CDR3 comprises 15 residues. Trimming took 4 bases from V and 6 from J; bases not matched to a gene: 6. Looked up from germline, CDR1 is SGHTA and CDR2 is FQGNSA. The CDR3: CASSWRLAGGDTQYF. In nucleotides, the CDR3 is TGTGCCAGCAGCTGGCGGCTAGCGGGGGGTGATACGCAGTATTTT. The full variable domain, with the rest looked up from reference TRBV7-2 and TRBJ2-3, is GAGVSQSPSNKVTEKGKDVELRCDPISGHTALYWYRQSLGQGLEFLIYFQGNSAPDKSGLPSDRFSAERTGGSVSTLTIQRTQQEDSAVYLCASSWRLAGGDTQYFGPGTRLTVL.

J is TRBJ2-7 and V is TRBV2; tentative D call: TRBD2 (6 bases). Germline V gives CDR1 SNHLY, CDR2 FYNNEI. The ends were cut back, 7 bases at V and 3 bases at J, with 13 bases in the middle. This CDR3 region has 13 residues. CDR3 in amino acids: CASMRDSNYEQYF. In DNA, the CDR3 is TGTGCCAGCATGCGGGACTCAAACTACGAGCAGTACTTC.

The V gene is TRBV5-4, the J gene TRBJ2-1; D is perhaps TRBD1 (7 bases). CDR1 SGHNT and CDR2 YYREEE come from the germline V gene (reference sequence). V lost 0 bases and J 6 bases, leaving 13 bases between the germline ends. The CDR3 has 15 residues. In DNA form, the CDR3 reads TGTGCCAGCAGCTTGGACAGGGGAGGTTTCAATGAGCAGTTCTTC. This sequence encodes CASSLDRGGFNEQFF.

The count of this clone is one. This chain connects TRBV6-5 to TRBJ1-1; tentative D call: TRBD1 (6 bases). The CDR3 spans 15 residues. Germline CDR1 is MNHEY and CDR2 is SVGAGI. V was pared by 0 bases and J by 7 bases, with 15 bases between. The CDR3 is CASSYSKGGAGEAFF. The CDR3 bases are TGTGCCAGCAGTTACTCGAAGGGGGGCGCCGGTGAAGCTTTCTTT.

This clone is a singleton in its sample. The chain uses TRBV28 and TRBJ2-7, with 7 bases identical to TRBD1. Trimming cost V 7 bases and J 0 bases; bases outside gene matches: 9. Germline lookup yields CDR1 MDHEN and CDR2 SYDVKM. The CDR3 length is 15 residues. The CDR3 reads CASTPGTATSYEQYF. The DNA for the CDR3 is TGTGCCAGCACCCCCGGGACAGCGACCTCCTACGAGCAGTACTTC.

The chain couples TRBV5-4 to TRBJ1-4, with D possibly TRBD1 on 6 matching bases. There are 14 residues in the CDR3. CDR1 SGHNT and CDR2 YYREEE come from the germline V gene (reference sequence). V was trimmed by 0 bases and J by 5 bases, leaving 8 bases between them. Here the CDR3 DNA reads TGTGCCAGCAGCTTGGACAGGGTGAATGAAAAACTGTTTTTT. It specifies CASSLDRVNEKLFF.

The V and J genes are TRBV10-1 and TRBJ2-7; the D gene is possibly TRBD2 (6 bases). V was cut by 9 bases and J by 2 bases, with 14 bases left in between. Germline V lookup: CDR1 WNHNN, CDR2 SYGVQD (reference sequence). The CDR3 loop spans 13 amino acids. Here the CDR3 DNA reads TGCGCCAGACCAATTAGCGGTCCCTACGAGCAGTACTTC. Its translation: CARPISGPYEQYF.

This chain's CDR3 is CASSVDLTGRHEQYF. As DNA, the CDR3 is TGTGCCAGCAGCGTAGACTTAACAGGGCGGCACGAGCAGTACTTC. The chain joins TRBV9 to TRBJ2-7; perhaps TRBD1 as D (6 bases). The germline CDR1 and CDR2 sequences are SGDLS and YYNGEE. The CDR3 loop spans 15 amino acids. V lost 0 bases to trimming and J lost 5 bases, with 15 bases between them.

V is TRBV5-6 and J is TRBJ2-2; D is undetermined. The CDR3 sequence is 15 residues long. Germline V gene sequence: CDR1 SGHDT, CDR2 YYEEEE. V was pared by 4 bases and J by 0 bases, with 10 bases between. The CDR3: CASSTDGTNTGELFF. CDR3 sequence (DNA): TGTGCCAGCAGCACGGACGGTACGAACACCGGGGAGCTGTTTTTT.

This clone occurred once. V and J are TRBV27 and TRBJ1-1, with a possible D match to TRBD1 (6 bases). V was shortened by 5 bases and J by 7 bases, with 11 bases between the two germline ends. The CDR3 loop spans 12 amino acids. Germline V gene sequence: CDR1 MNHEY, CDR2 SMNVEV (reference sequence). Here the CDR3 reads CASSPGQNEAFF. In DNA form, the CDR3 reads TGTGCCAGCAGTCCTGGACAGAATGAAGCTTTCTTT.

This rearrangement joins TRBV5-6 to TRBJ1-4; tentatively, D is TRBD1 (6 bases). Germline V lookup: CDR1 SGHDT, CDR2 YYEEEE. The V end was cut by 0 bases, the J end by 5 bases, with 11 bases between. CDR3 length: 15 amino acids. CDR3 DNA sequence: TGTGCCAGCAGCTTGGGCGGGGGGCTCAATGAAAAACTGTTTTTT. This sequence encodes CASSLGGGLNEKLFF.

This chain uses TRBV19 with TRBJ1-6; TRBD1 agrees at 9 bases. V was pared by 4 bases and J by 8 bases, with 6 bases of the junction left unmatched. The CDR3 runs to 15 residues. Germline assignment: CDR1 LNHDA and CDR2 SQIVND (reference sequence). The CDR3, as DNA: TGTGCCAGTAGTACCCCCACAGGGGGCCATTCACCCCTCCACTTT. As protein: CASSTPTGGHSPLHF.

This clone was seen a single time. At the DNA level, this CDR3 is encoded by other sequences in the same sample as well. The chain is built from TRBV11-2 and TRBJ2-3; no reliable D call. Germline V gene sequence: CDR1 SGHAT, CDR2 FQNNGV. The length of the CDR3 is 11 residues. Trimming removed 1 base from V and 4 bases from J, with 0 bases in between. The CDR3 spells CASSLADTQYF. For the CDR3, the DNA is TGTGCCAGCAGCTTAGCAGATACGCAGTATTTT.

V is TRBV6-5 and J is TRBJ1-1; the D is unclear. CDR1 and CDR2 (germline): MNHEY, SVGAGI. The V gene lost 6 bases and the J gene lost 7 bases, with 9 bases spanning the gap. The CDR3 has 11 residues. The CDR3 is CASRSVGEAFF. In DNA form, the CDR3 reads TGTGCCAGCAGGTCGGTAGGTGAAGCTTTCTTT.

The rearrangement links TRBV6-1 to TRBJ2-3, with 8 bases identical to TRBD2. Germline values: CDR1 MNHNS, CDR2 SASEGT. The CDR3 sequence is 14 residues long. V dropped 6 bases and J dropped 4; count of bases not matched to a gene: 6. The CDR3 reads CASRLRGVADTQYF. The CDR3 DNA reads TGTGCCAGCAGACTGCGGGGGGTGGCAGATACGCAGTATTTT.

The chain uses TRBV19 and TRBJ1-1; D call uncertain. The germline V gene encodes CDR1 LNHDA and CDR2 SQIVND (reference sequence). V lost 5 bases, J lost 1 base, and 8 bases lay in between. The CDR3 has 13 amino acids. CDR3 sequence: CASSPSENTEAFF. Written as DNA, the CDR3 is TGTGCCAGTAGTCCTTCTGAGAACACTGAAGCTTTCTTT.

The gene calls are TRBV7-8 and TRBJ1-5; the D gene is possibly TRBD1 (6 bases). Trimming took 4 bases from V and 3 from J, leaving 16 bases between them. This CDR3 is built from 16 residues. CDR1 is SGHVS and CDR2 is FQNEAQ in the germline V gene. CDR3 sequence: CASSSSPTGNNQPQHF. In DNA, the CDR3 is TGTGCCAGCAGCTCGAGCCCGACAGGAAACAATCAGCCCCAGCATTTT.

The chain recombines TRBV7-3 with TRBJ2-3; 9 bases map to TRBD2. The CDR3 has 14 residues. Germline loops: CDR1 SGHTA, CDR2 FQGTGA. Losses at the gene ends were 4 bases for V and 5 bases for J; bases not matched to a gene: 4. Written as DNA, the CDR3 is TGTGCCAGCAGCTCTGGCGGGAGGGGAGATACGCAGTATTTT. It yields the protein CASSSGGRGDTQYF.

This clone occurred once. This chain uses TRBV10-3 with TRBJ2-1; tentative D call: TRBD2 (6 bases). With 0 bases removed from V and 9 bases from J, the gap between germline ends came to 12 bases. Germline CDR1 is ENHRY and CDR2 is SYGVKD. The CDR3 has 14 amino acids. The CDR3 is CAISESARESEQFF. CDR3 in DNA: TGTGCCATCAGTGAGTCAGCCCGGGAGTCTGAGCAGTTCTTC.

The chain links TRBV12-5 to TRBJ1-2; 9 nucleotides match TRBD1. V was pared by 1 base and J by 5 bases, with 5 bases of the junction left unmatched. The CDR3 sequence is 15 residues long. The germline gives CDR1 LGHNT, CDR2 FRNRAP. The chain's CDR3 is CASGLATDRGYGYTF. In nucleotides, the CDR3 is TGTGCTAGTGGTTTGGCAACCGACAGGGGGTATGGCTACACCTTC.

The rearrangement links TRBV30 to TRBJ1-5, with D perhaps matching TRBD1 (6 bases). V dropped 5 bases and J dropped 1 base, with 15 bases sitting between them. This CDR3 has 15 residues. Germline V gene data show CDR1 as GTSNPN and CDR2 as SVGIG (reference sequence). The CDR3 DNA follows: TGTGCCTGGGATCCCGGGACACAGAGCAATCAGCCCCAGCATTTT. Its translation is CAWDPGTQSNQPQHF.

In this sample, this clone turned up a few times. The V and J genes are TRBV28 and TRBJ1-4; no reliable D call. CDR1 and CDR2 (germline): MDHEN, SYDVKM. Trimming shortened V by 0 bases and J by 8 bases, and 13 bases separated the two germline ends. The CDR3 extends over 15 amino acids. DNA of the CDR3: TGTGCCAGCAGTTTATGGACGGCGGTTGGGGAAAAACTGTTTTTT. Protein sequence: CASSLWTAVGEKLFF.

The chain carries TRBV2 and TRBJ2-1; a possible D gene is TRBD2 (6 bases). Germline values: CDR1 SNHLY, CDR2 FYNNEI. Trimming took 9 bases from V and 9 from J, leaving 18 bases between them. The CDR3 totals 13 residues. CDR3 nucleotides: TGTGCCAGATGGGACTTCCCGCTAGGTGAGCAGTTCTTC. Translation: CARWDFPLGEQFF.

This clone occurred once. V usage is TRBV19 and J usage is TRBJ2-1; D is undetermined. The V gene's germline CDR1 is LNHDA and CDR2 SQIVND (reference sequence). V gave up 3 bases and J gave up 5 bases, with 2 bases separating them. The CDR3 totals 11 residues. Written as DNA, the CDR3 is TGTGCCAGTAGTATGAACAATGAGCAGTTCTTC. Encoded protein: CASSMNNEQFF.

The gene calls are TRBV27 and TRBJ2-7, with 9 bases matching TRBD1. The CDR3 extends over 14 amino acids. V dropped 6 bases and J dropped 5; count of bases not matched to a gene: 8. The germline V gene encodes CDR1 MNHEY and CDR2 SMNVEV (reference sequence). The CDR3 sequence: CASSSWTGENEQYF. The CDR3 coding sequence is TGTGCCAGCAGCTCTTGGACAGGGGAGAACGAGCAGTACTTC.